This is a list of T cell receptor beta chains from one sample in a study of identical twins. Each CDR3 protein gets one entry after TCRdb re-called the 5' RACE reads with MiXCR. The table lists 200,000 to 250,000 distinct CDR3 sequences, roughly a tenth of them singletons, with approximately 9.1% in the top ten. Sequencing input: memory T cells sorted from blood. The receptors come from a man aged 50-59 years in good health. Each CDR3 is given with its conserved first and last residue. D genes are given only for firm matches. Rows give clone size only sometimes, using once, few, many, or a class for an expanded clone.

D: TRBD1; J: TRBJ1-6; size: many; V: TRBV19; DNA: TGTGCCAGTAACCCGGGACAGGGTTTTTCACCCCTCCACTTT; CDR3: CASNPGQGFSPLHF
D: .; J: TRBJ1-1; size: few; V: TRBV7-2; DNA: TGTGCCAGCAGCTTAGTGGAATACACCATGAACACTGAAGCTTTCTTT; CDR3: CASSLVEYTMNTEAFF
D: .; J: TRBJ1-5; size: .; V: TRBV5-1; DNA: TGCGCCAGCAGCTTGTCAGGGCAGAGCAATCAGCCCCAGCATTTT; CDR3: CASSLSGQSNQPQHF
D: .; J: TRBJ2-7; size: few; V: TRBV20-1; DNA: TGCAGTGCTAGAGGAGGGGGGGTTACCTACGAGCAGTACTTC; CDR3: CSARGGGVTYEQYF
D: TRBD2; J: TRBJ2-1; size: few; V: TRBV9; DNA: TGTGCCAGCAGCGCGTCGACTAGCGGGAGGGAAAATGAGCAGTTCTTC; CDR3: CASSASTSGRENEQFF
D: TRBD1; J: TRBJ2-4; size: many; V: TRBV28; DNA: TGTGCCAGCAGTTTTCGGACAGGGAACATTCAGTACTTC; CDR3: CASSFRTGNIQYF
D: TRBD1; J: TRBJ2-2; size: many; V: TRBV28; DNA: TGTGCCACCAACCCCGGGACAGGGGGAAAAACCGGGGAGCTGTTTTTT; CDR3: CATNPGTGGKTGELFF
D: .; J: TRBJ1-5; size: many; V: TRBV27; DNA: TGTGCCAGCACGACAAATATTGGACAGCCCCAGCATTTT; CDR3: CASTTNIGQPQHF
D: TRBD1; J: TRBJ2-7; size: few; V: TRBV5-5; DNA: TGTGCCAGCAGCGCCGTAACCCCAGGGGGTGACGAGCAGTACTTC; CDR3: CASSAVTPGGDEQYF
D: .; J: TRBJ1-2; size: many; V: TRBV5-1; DNA: TGCGCCAGCAGCTTGGAGGCCGAGGATAACTATGGCTACACCTTC; CDR3: CASSLEAEDNYGYTF
D: .; J: TRBJ2-3; size: few; V: TRBV24-1; DNA: TGTGCCACCAGTGATTTAGGGGCGGGGACCACAGATACGCAGTATTTT; CDR3: CATSDLGAGTTDTQYF
D: .; J: TRBJ2-5; size: many; V: TRBV10-3; DNA: TGTGCCAGTGGGGGAGCCTCCCAAGAGACCCAGTACTTC; CDR3: CASGGASQETQYF
D: .; J: TRBJ2-7; size: many; V: TRBV4-3; DNA: TGCGCCAGCAGCCGAGGGACGTCGTACGAGCAGTACTTC; CDR3: CASSRGTSYEQYF
D: .; J: TRBJ2-1; size: many; V: TRBV14; DNA: TGTGCCAGCAGCCAAGATGTCTGGGACAATGAGCAGTTCTTC; CDR3: CASSQDVWDNEQFF
D: .; J: TRBJ2-1; size: many; V: TRBV7-9; DNA: TGTGCCAGCAGTCAGAATCCGCCCCTAAAGTTCTTC; CDR3: CASSQNPPLKFF
D: .; J: TRBJ2-7; size: many; V: TRBV7-8; DNA: TGTGCCAGCAGCCCAATGGGGACCGCTAAGTACGAGCAGTACTTC; CDR3: CASSPMGTAKYEQYF
D: .; J: TRBJ2-3; size: many; V: TRBV5-1; DNA: TGCGCCAGCAGCTTGGGGGGGCGCCCAGATACGCAGTATTTT; CDR3: CASSLGGRPDTQYF
D: TRBD2; J: TRBJ2-1; size: many; V: TRBV18; DNA: TGTGCCAGCTCACCACCGAAGCGGGAGGGCTACAATGAGCAGTTCTTC; CDR3: CASSPPKREGYNEQFF
D: .; J: TRBJ2-3; size: .; V: TRBV5-1; DNA: TGCGCCAGCAGCTTGGCGACGTCAGATACGCAGTATTTT; CDR3: CASSLATSDTQYF
D: TRBD2; J: TRBJ2-2; size: few; V: TRBV20-1; DNA: TGCAGTGCTAGAGATTTATTAGCGGGAGAGGCCGGGGAGCTGTTTTTT; CDR3: CSARDLLAGEAGELFF
D: TRBD2; J: TRBJ2-5; size: few; V: TRBV9; DNA: TGTGCCAGCAGCGTTGCCGGGGGGTTACAAGAGACCCAGTACTTC; CDR3: CASSVAGGLQETQYF
D: .; J: TRBJ2-1; size: .; V: TRBV21-1; DNA: TGTGCCAGCAGCAAAGGGCTGGGACTAGCGGGAGGGCCCTCCTACAATGAGCAGTTCTTC; CDR3: CASSKGLGLAGGPSYNEQFF
D: TRBD1; J: TRBJ1-5; size: many; V: TRBV20-1; DNA: TGCAGTGCTAGGACAGGGGATCAGCCCCAGCATTTT; CDR3: CSARTGDQPQHF
D: .; J: TRBJ2-7; size: .; V: TRBV28; DNA: TGTGCCAGCAGTCGGTATAGCGGTCCCTACGAGCAGTACTTC; CDR3: CASSRYSGPYEQYF
D: .; J: TRBJ2-1; size: few; V: TRBV20-1; DNA: TGCAGTGCTAAAAGAGGTTTGGGTGAGCAGTTCTTC; CDR3: CSAKRGLGEQFF
D: .; J: TRBJ2-1; size: .; V: TRBV18; DNA: TGTGCCAGCTCACTCGAAGTTTCTGAGCAGTTCTTC; CDR3: CASSLEVSEQFF
D: .; J: TRBJ1-5; size: many; V: TRBV5-1; DNA: TGCGCCAGCAGCTTGGAGCCTGAAGCAGGGCCCCAGCATTTT; CDR3: CASSLEPEAGPQHF
D: TRBD2; J: TRBJ2-7; size: many; V: TRBV3-1; DNA: TGTGCCAGCAGCCAAGGATCCAGCGGGAGGTACGAGCAGTACTTC; CDR3: CASSQGSSGRYEQYF
D: TRBD2; J: TRBJ2-3; size: few; V: TRBV12-3/TRBV12-4; DNA: TGTGCCAGCAGTCTAGCGGGCTCTAGCACAGATACGCAGTATTTT; CDR3: CASSLAGSSTDTQYF
D: TRBD2; J: TRBJ2-1; size: many; V: TRBV4-3; DNA: TGCGCCAGCAGCCAATCACTAGCGGCAAATGAGCAGTTCTTC; CDR3: CASSQSLAANEQFF
D: .; J: TRBJ1-1; size: few; V: TRBV9; DNA: TGTGCCAGCAGCGTAGACAGTTATTCCCCTGAAGCTTTCTTT; CDR3: CASSVDSYSPEAFF
D: TRBD1; J: TRBJ2-3; size: many; V: TRBV11-1; DNA: TGTGCCAGCAGCTTAACGACAGGGGGATTTGATACGCAGTATTTT; CDR3: CASSLTTGGFDTQYF
D: .; J: TRBJ2-1; size: many; V: TRBV27; DNA: TGTGCCAGCAGTTTTGAGACAGCGACCTACAATGAGCAGTTCTTC; CDR3: CASSFETATYNEQFF
D: TRBD1; J: TRBJ2-5; size: .; V: TRBV19; DNA: TGTGCCAGTAGTTGGGGAAGGGACAGGGAGAGAGAGACCCAGTACTTC; CDR3: CASSWGRDRERETQYF
D: .; J: TRBJ1-5; size: .; V: TRBV6-2/TRBV6-3; DNA: TGTGCCAGCAGTTACGGATCGGGTGACACCAGCAATCAGCCCCAGCATTTT; CDR3: CASSYGSGDTSNQPQHF
D: TRBD2; J: TRBJ2-7; size: .; V: TRBV15; DNA: TGTGCCACCAGCAGAGATCGTCTAGCGGTCGAGCAGTACTTC; CDR3: CATSRDRLAVEQYF